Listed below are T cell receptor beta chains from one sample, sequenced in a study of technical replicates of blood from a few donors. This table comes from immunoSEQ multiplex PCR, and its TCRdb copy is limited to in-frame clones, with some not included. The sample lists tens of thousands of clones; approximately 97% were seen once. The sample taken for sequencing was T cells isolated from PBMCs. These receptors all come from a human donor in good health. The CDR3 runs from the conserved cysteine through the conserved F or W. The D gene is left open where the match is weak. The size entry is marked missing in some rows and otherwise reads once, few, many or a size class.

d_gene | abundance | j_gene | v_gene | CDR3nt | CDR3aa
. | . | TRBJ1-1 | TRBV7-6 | TGTGCCAGCAGCCTGGGAGAAAACACTGAAGCTTTCTTT | CASSLGENTEAFF
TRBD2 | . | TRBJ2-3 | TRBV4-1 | TGCGCCAGCAGCCAAGCTGCGGGAGGGGCAGATACGCAGTATTTT | CASSQAAGGADTQYF
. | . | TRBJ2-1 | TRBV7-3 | TGTGCCAGCAGCTTACCAGGGCTGGACAGAGGATTCAATGAGCAGTTCTTC | CASSLPGLDRGFNEQFF
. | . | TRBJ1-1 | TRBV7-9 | TGTGCCAGCAGCTTATTTGACAGGCTTTACACTGAAGCTTTCTTT | CASSLFDRLYTEAFF
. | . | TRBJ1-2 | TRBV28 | TGTGCCAGCACTTATCGGGGGGAGAACTATGGCTACACCTTC | CASTYRGENYGYTF
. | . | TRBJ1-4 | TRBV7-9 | TGTGCCAGCACCCCGCCCGCGAATGAAAAACTGTTTTTT | CASTPPANEKLFF
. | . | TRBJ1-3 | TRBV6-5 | TGTGCCAGCAGTTACTCCAGGGGTGCCCCGGGAAACACCATATATTTT | CASSYSRGAPGNTIYF
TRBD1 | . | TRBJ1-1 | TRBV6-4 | TGTGCCAGCTGCTACAAACAGGGGGTGACTGAAGCTTTCTTT | CASCYKQGVTEAFF
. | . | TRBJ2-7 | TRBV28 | TGTGCCAGCAGTTTCCCACCAGGGCAGTTTACTTTC | CASSFPPGQFTF
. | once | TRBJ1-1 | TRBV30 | TGTGCCTGGAGTGTAGAGATGAACACTGAAGCTTTCTTT | CAWSVEMNTEAFF
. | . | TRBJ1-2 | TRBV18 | TGTGCCAGCTCACCACGAGAAGATGGGAGATATGGCTACACCTTC | CASSPREDGRYGYTF
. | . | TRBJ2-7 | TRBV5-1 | TGCGCCAGCAGCACTGGACCAGCGGGCGAGCAGTACTTC | CASSTGPAGEQYF
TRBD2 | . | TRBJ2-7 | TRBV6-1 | TGTGCCAGCAGTGCCGGGGGGTACGAGCAGTACTTC | CASSAGGYEQYF
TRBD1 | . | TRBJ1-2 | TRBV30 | TGTGCCTGGGCAGGGGGTGGCTACACCTTC | CAWAGGGYTF
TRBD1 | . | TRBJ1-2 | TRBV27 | TGTGCCAGCAGCCCGGGACAGGCGCGCTATGGCTACACCTTC | CASSPGQARYGYTF
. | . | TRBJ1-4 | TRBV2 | TGTGCCAGCAGTGAATCGTCAACTAATGAAAAACTGTTTTTT | CASSESSTNEKLFF
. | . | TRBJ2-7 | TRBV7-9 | TGTGCCAGCAGCTTAGGTCGCTACGAGCAGTACTTC | CASSLGRYEQYF
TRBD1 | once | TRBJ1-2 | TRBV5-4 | TGTGCCAGCAGCCGGGGACAGGGCTATGGCTACACCTTC | CASSRGQGYGYTF
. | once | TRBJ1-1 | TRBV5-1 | TGCGCCAGCAGCTTGGACCAGGGGCGGAACACTGAAGCTTTCTTT | CASSLDQGRNTEAFF
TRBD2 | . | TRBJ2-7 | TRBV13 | TGTGCCAGCAGATCTAGCGGGAGGGCCTACGAGCAGTACTTC | CASRSSGRAYEQYF